Each of the 31 T cell receptor beta chains below was sequenced from the same sample in a study of blood T cell repertoires in COVID-19. Repertoires were generated with immunoSEQ multiplex PCR, while TCRdb's copy carries only in-frame clones and drops some. Of about 380,000 clones in the sample, 90% were seen once. The sequenced sample was peripheral blood. These receptor sequences come from a young man with active or convalescent COVID-19.

This sequence joins TRBV6-1 and TRBJ2-3; the match to TRBD2 covers 10 bases. This CDR3 contains 15 residues. Germline trimming cut 3 bases from V and 3 bases from J; bases unmatched to any gene: 3. CDR1 and CDR2 from the germline V gene are MNHNS and SASEGT. CDR3 sequence reads: CASSDPAGGTDTQYF. CDR3 nucleotides: TGTGCCAGCAGTGACCCAGCGGGGGGGACAGATACGCAGTATTTT.

The V call is TRBV28, the J call TRBJ2-5, with 15 positions matching TRBD2. Trimming cost V 5 bases and J 5 bases; bases outside gene matches: 12. The germline gives CDR1 MDHEN, CDR2 SYDVKM. The CDR3 is made up of 18 amino acids. The CDR3 bases are TGTGCCAGCAGTCCGGGACTAGCGGGGGGTCGATCTGTGGAGACCCAGTACTTC. This sequence encodes CASSPGLAGGRSVETQYF.

The chain uses TRBV4-1 and TRBJ2-1; 7 nucleotides align to TRBD1. Trimming removed 1 base from V and 4 bases from J; junction bases left unmatched: 13. Germline CDR1 is MGHRA and CDR2 is YSYEKL. This CDR3 spans 18 amino acids. CDR3 sequence reads: CASSQVPLLGQTYNEQFF. Written as DNA, the CDR3 is TGCGCCAGCAGCCAAGTACCGCTCCTGGGACAGACATACAATGAGCAGTTCTTC.

The chain has TRBV10-3 and TRBJ1-4; D unresolved. Between the trimmed V and J ends, which lost 4 bases and 4 bases, there was a span of 7 bases. The CDR3 runs to 13 residues. The V gene's germline CDR1 is ENHRY and CDR2 SYGVKD. CDR3 sequence: CAISGYFNEKLFF. The CDR3 DNA reads TGTGCCATCAGTGGGTACTTTAATGAAAAACTGTTTTTT.

This chain links TRBV30 with TRBJ1-6; D is possibly TRBD1 (5 bases). The length of the CDR3 is 15 residues. Trimming cost V 1 base and J 8 bases, with 15 bases left between them. Germline values: CDR1 GTSNPN, CDR2 SVGIG (reference sequence). CDR3 in DNA: TGTGCCTGGAGTGCCGGGGGAGGGATTCATTCACCCCTCCACTTT. Translating gives CAWSAGGGIHSPLHF.

CDR3: CATGSSGYEQYF. The DNA of the CDR3 is TGTGCCACCGGGAGTAGCGGCTACGAGCAGTACTTC. V gene TRBV19 combines with J gene TRBJ2-7, with a tentative D call TRBD2 (6 bases). The CDR3 length is 12 residues. With 10 bases removed from V and 3 bases from J, the gap between germline ends came to 13 bases. Germline V gene lookup returns CDR1 LNHDA and CDR2 SQIVND (reference sequence). Supplemented by reference TRBV19 and TRBJ2-7, the full variable domain reads DGGITQSPKYLFRKEGQNVTLSCEQNLNHDAMYWYRQDPGQGLRLIYYSQIVNDFQKGDIAEGYSVSREKKESFPLTVTSAQKNPTAFYLCATGSSGYEQYFGPGTRLTVT.

The V and J genes are TRBV28 and TRBJ1-2, with 7 positions matching TRBD1. Trimming at V came to 6 bases and at J to 7 bases, leaving 8 bases not matched to a gene. The CDR3 is 13 residues long. Germline V gives CDR1 MDHEN, CDR2 SYDVKM. This chain's CDR3 is CASSRGTAAGYTF. As DNA, the CDR3 is TGTGCCAGCAGCAGGGGGACAGCGGCTGGCTACACCTTC.

The chain couples TRBV7-2 to TRBJ1-1; no reliable D call. Trimming pared 5 bases from V and 1 base from J, leaving 8 bases between. The germline CDR1 and CDR2 sequences are SGHTA and FQGNSA. This CDR3 region has 13 residues. CDR3 protein: CASSPNRNTEAFF. CDR3 bases: TGTGCCAGCAGCCCCAACAGGAACACTGAAGCTTTCTTT.

This chain links TRBV5-1 with TRBJ2-3; 7 bases map to TRBD1. Germline CDR1 and CDR2: SGHRS and YFSETQ. V lost 4 bases to trimming and J lost 0 bases; unmatched junction nucleotides: 2. The CDR3 sequence is 14 residues long. The CDR3 bases are TGCGCCAGCAGCCAGGACAGGAGCACAGATACGCAGTATTTT. As protein: CASSQDRSTDTQYF.

This chain uses TRBV4-1 with TRBJ2-7, with D possibly being TRBD2 (5 bases). The germline V and J ends were trimmed by 0 bases and 0 bases, with 12 bases remaining between them. There are 16 residues in the CDR3. Germline CDR1 and CDR2: MGHRA and YSYEKL. CDR3 DNA: TGCGCCAGCAGCCAAGATACGGGGTTTCGCTCCTACGAGCAGTACTTC. This gives the protein CASSQDTGFRSYEQYF.

The chain recombines TRBV11-1 with TRBJ2-7; 7 bases map to TRBD1. V trimming: 3 bases; J trimming: 0 bases; junction bases outside the gene matches: 2. The germline gives CDR1 SGHAT, CDR2 FQDESV (reference sequence). The CDR3 loop spans 14 amino acids. The CDR3, as DNA: TGTGCCAGCAGCTTCCGGGACAGCTCCTACGAGCAGTACTTC. It encodes CASSFRDSSYEQYF.

The rearrangement links TRBV5-1 to TRBJ2-2; TRBD1 might be the D (6 bases). Trimming shortened V by 1 base and J by 3 bases, and 7 bases separated the two germline ends. CDR1 and CDR2 from the germline V gene are SGHRS and YFSETQ. The CDR3 runs to 14 residues. The CDR3 DNA is TGCGCCAGCAGCTTGACAGGGTACACCGGGGAGCTGTTTTTT. It is translated as CASSLTGYTGELFF.

The genes are TRBV4-3 and TRBJ1-2; D is possibly TRBD1 (5 bases). This CDR3 comprises 15 residues. Germline V lookup: CDR1 LGHNA, CDR2 YSLEER. V was cut by 0 bases and J by 4 bases, with 12 bases left in between. The CDR3 is CASSQDRGTLYGYTF. CDR3 DNA: TGCGCCAGCAGCCAAGATAGGGGCACCCTCTATGGCTACACCTTC.

This chain connects TRBV19 to TRBJ2-7, with D possibly being TRBD2 (6 bases). V was trimmed by 10 bases and J by 3 bases, leaving 19 bases between them. This CDR3 has 14 residues. CDR1 and CDR2 (germline): LNHDA, SQIVND (reference sequence). The CDR3 DNA sequence: TGTGCCACCAGCAATGAGCGGGCCCTCTACGAGCAGTACTTC. Protein product: CATSNERALYEQYF.

The chain joins TRBV5-1 to TRBJ2-2; 12 nucleotides line up with TRBD2. This CDR3 is built from 17 residues. In germline, CDR1 is SGHRS, CDR2 YFSETQ. V was pared by 4 bases and J by 4 bases, with 8 bases of the junction left unmatched. The CDR3 is CASSPGTSGRSTGELFF. CDR3 coding DNA: TGCGCCAGCAGCCCGGGTACTAGCGGGAGGTCCACCGGGGAGCTGTTTTTT.

The V gene is TRBV30, the J gene TRBJ1-1; no definite D call. Germline-derived CDR1 and CDR2 are GTSNPN and SVGIG (reference sequence). The CDR3 is 17 amino acids. Trimming removed 0 bases from V and 5 bases from J, with 22 bases in between. The chain's CDR3 is CAWSVIPSGGRYTEAFF. DNA of the CDR3: TGTGCCTGGAGTGTAATCCCCTCGGGAGGGAGGTATACTGAAGCTTTCTTT.

The chain is built from TRBV7-3 and TRBJ2-1; D possibly corresponds to TRBD2 (6 bases). Trimming shortened V by 6 bases and J by 1 base, and 16 bases separated the two germline ends. From germline, CDR1 is SGHTA and CDR2 FQGTGA. The CDR3 spans 16 residues. CDR3 amino acids: CASSPGMAGSYNEQFF. DNA for the CDR3: TGTGCCAGCAGTCCGGGTATGGCGGGGTCCTACAATGAGCAGTTCTTC.

V and J are TRBV27 and TRBJ2-7; a possible D gene is TRBD1 (6 bases). The CDR3 length is 19 residues. From germline, CDR1 is MNHEY and CDR2 SMNVEV (reference sequence). The V end was cut by 0 bases, the J end by 3 bases, with 24 bases between. CDR3 sequence reads: CASSLSRARGRGLYYEQYF. The DNA for the CDR3 is TGTGCCAGCAGTTTATCGCGGGCTCGCGGCAGGGGATTATACTACGAGCAGTACTTC.

This chain connects TRBV6-2 or TRBV6-3 to TRBJ1-5; a weak D match, TRBD1 (5 bases). Germline assignment: CDR1 MNHEY and CDR2 SVGEGT. The CDR3 sequence is 14 residues long. V was trimmed by 4 bases and J by 3 bases, leaving 10 bases between them. Here the CDR3 reads CASSLGGTNQPQHF. CDR3 sequence (DNA): TGTGCCAGCAGTTTGGGGGGAACCAATCAGCCCCAGCATTTT.

The gene calls are TRBV7-2 and TRBJ2-7; 12 nucleotides line up with TRBD2. From germline, CDR1 is SGHTA and CDR2 FQGNSA. J lost 6 bases, V lost 4 bases, and 10 bases had no gene match. The CDR3 length is 16 residues. CDR3 residues: CASSYVGGTSGFEQYF. The CDR3 DNA is TGTGCCAGCAGCTACGTTGGCGGGACTAGCGGGTTCGAGCAGTACTTC.

This clone showed up just a few times. The gene calls are TRBV7-3 and TRBJ2-5; a possible D gene is TRBD1 (6 bases). CDR3 length equals 13 residues. The germline V and J ends were trimmed by 0 bases and 5 bases, with 7 bases remaining between them. The germline V gene encodes CDR1 SGHTA and CDR2 FQGTGA. The CDR3 nucleotides are TGTGCCAGCAGCTTAACGGGGGCGGAGACCCAGTACTTC. This sequence encodes CASSLTGAETQYF.

V usage is TRBV28 and J usage is TRBJ1-5, with 11 bases that match TRBD1. V lost 6 bases to trimming and J lost 9 bases; unmatched junction nucleotides: 7. Germline CDR1 reads MDHEN; CDR2 reads SYDVKM. The CDR3 is made up of 14 amino acids. This CDR3 reads CASSWDRGRVPQHF. The CDR3 nucleotides read TGTGCCAGCAGCTGGGACAGGGGGAGGGTGCCCCAGCATTTT.

This chain uses TRBV11-2 with TRBJ2-3; possible D gene TRBD1, 5 bases. The CDR3 spans 15 residues. Germline values: CDR1 SGHAT, CDR2 FQNNGV. Trimming left V 5 bases short and J 8 bases short, with 20 bases between. CDR3 region: CASSPPLQARTTQYF. The CDR3 DNA follows: TGTGCCAGCAGCCCCCCGTTACAGGCCCGGACTACGCAGTATTTT.

The chain employs TRBV7-9 and TRBJ1-1; D perhaps matches TRBD1 (5 bases). Germline CDR1 reads SEHNR; CDR2 reads FQNEAQ (reference sequence). Between the trimmed V and J ends, which lost 5 bases and 1 base, there was a span of 8 bases. The CDR3 contains 13 residues. The CDR3 sequence: CASSPDTNTEAFF. CDR3 coding DNA: TGTGCCAGCAGCCCGGACACGAACACTGAAGCTTTCTTT.

Note on this clone: The same CDR3 can be traced to other DNA sequences in this sample. V usage is TRBV9 and J usage is TRBJ2-7; perhaps TRBD1 as D (7 bases). The germline V gene has CDR1 SGDLS and CDR2 YYNGEE. The CDR3 contains 12 residues. V shed 4 bases and J shed 4 bases, with 9 bases lying between them. This CDR3 is CASSPGGYEQYF. The CDR3 bases are TGTGCCAGCAGCCCAGGGGGGTACGAGCAGTACTTC. The complete variable domain, with remaining parts taken from reference TRBV9 and TRBJ2-7, reads DSGVTQTPKHLITATGQRVTLRCSPRSGDLSVYWYQQSLDQGLQFLIQYYNGEERAKGNILERFSAQQFPDLHSELNLSSLELGDSALYFCASSPGGYEQYFGPGTRLTVT.

V usage is TRBV6-5 and J usage is TRBJ2-1; 9 nucleotides align to TRBD2. Germline CDR1 reads MNHEY; CDR2 reads SVGAGI. There are 15 residues in the CDR3. The trim removed 6 bases at V and 3 bases at J, leaving 6 bases unmatched. DNA for the CDR3: TGTGCCAGCAGCAGCGGGAGGTCGCTCTACAATGAGCAGTTCTTC. It translates to CASSSGRSLYNEQFF.

The gene calls are TRBV28 and TRBJ1-2; perhaps TRBD1 as D (6 bases). Germline V gene data show CDR1 as MDHEN and CDR2 as SYDVKM. This CDR3 region has 14 residues. V was trimmed by 6 bases and J by 8 bases, leaving 19 bases between them. CDR3 nucleotide sequence: TGTGCCAGCAGCTCAGGACAGCGTGCGCACGGCTACACCTTC. Translating it yields CASSSGQRAHGYTF.

The table lists this clone with many counts. V usage is TRBV2 and J usage is TRBJ2-7; 12 bases align to TRBD2. Germline-derived CDR1 and CDR2 are SNHLY and FYNNEI. The ends lost 5 bases at V and 3 bases at J; junction bases unmatched: 2. This CDR3 spans 14 amino acids. The CDR3 nucleotides are TGTGCCAGCAGTCAGACTAGCGGGGGCTACGAGCAGTACTTC. It yields the protein CASSQTSGGYEQYF. The variable domain in full, with the rest retrieved from reference TRBV2 and TRBJ2-7, is EPEVTQTPSHQVTQMGQEVILRCVPISNHLYFYWYRQILGQKVEFLVSFYNNEISEKSEIFDDQFSVERPDGSNFTLKIRSTKLEDSAMYFCASSQTSGGYEQYFGPGTRLTVT.

The chain carries TRBV7-2 and TRBJ1-5; D is unclear. The ends were cut back, 4 bases at V and 0 bases at J, with 13 bases in the middle. The CDR3 has 16 amino acids. Germline V gene data show CDR1 as SGHTA and CDR2 as FQGNSA. The CDR3 here is CASSSETVYSNQPQHF. For the CDR3, the DNA is TGTGCCAGCAGCTCAGAAACAGTATATAGCAATCAGCCCCAGCATTTT.

This chain links TRBV7-2 with TRBJ2-1; TRBD1 matches at 8 bases. The CDR3 has 15 residues. Trimming cost V 3 bases and J 8 bases; bases outside gene matches: 9. Germline V gene lookup returns CDR1 SGHTA and CDR2 FQGNSA. The CDR3 sequence: CASSFDGQGSYEQFF. The CDR3 DNA reads TGTGCCAGCAGCTTTGACGGACAGGGTAGTTATGAGCAGTTCTTC.

The chain uses TRBV7-3 and TRBJ1-2, with 8 nucleotides matching TRBD1. Per germline, CDR1 SGHTA and CDR2 FQGTGA. V was clipped by 5 bases and J by 8 bases; unmatched bases: 19. The CDR3 sequence is 17 residues long. The CDR3 DNA sequence: TGTGCCAGCAGCCCCAGTCCCGGGACAGGTCCCCGAGGGGGCTACACCTTC. Translated, it gives CASSPSPGTGPRGGYTF.